This entry features one TCR beta chain sequence. Antigen: not known. TCRdb keeps only in-frame clones here, not all; method: immunoSEQ multiplex PCR. Of about 400,000 clones detected, 83% appear once; the ten largest clones hold approximately 7.8%. Treatment described: about 20 received Ad26.COV2.S at low or high dose, single or two shots; 5 received placebo; per-sample allocation not given. The investigators took samples on day 63 after the first vaccine or placebo injection. Based in Boston, the donor was an adult of 18-55 years. SARS-CoV-2 spike from the Wuhan strain was encoded by the vaccine, an Ad26 vector. V was cut by 0 bases and J by 7 bases, with 14 bases left in between. In germline, CDR1 is SGHRS, CDR2 YFSETQ. The CDR3 extends over 16 amino acids. The sample belongs to a study of Ad26.COV2.S vaccination and SARS-CoV-2 variants. Study conclusions and caveats: Analytic work on TCR breadth and depth might have understated the full extent of total T cell responses. Participants given vaccine showed non-spike TCR breadth similar to that of placebo recipients.

The J gene is TRBJ1-6, the V gene TRBV5-1; D unresolved. Source: peripheral blood, taken in a trial of Ad26.COV2.S vaccine versus placebo. This receptor was taken from a person aged 18-65 years who received the Ad26.COV2.S COVID-19 vaccine or a placebo. CDR3: CASSLAGVASNSPLHF. CDR3 bases: TGCGCCAGCAGCTTGGCTGGGGTCGCATCAAATTCACCCCTCCACTTT.